The 25 T cell receptor beta chains given below trace back to one sample, sequenced in a study of OX40 agonist ivuxolimab in advanced cancers. Using immunoSEQ multiplex PCR, the repertoire was profiled, and TCRdb retains in-frame clones only, with some absent. The data show about 80,000 clones, 84% seen once. Source: CD4+ or CD8+ T cells sorted from blood, taken in a trial of the OX40 agonist ivuxolimab. These receptors all stem from an adult with an advanced solid tumor such as melanoma, head and neck, liver or kidney cancer.

The V and J genes are TRBV19 and TRBJ2-7; the D is unclear. Germline V lookup: CDR1 LNHDA, CDR2 SQIVND (reference sequence). The CDR3 spans 13 residues. The ends were cut back, 6 bases at V and 1 base at J, with 10 bases in the middle. The CDR3 here is CASRRTASYEQYF. Here the CDR3 DNA reads TGTGCCAGTAGGAGAACAGCATCCTACGAGCAGTACTTC.

The rearrangement links TRBV7-2 to TRBJ1-2; D is uncertain. The V end lost 1 base, the J end lost 0 bases, and 9 bases lay between the germline ends. Germline V gives CDR1 SGHTA, CDR2 FQGNSA. CDR3 length: 15 residues. The CDR3 spells CASSLESTTNYGYTF. CDR3 coding DNA: TGTGCCAGCAGCTTAGAGTCGACAACTAACTATGGCTACACCTTC.

The gene calls are TRBV30 and TRBJ1-1, with 10 bases lining up with TRBD1. This CDR3 is 15 amino acids long. Germline trimming cut 1 base from V and 7 bases from J; bases unmatched to any gene: 9. In germline, CDR1 is GTSNPN, CDR2 SVGIG (reference sequence). The CDR3 is CAWSEPGQGRNEAFF. CDR3 nucleotides: TGTGCCTGGAGTGAACCGGGACAGGGGCGGAATGAAGCTTTCTTT. The full variable domain, in which reference TRBV30 and TRBJ1-1 provide the parts outside the CDR3, is SQTIHQWPATLVQPVGSPLSLECTVEGTSNPNLYWYRQAAGRGLQLLFYSVGIGQISSEVPQNLSASRPQDRQFILSSKKLLLSDSGFYLCAWSEPGQGRNEAFFGQGTRLTVV.

A single count supports this clone. The V gene is TRBV9, the J gene TRBJ2-5; TRBD2 agrees at 10 bases. The junction had 4 bases not matched to a gene; V was cut back by 4 bases and J by 1 base. Germline V gene data show CDR1 as SGDLS and CDR2 as YYNGEE. The CDR3 runs to 15 residues. The DNA of the CDR3 is TGTGCCAGCAGCCCGCTAGCGGGGGCCCAAGAGACCCAGTACTTC. It translates to CASSPLAGAQETQYF.

The V and J genes are TRBV7-9 and TRBJ2-5, with 9 positions matching TRBD2. The V gene end was trimmed by 5 bases and the J gene end by 5 bases; junction bases not matched to a gene: 12. The CDR3 consists of 16 residues. The germline CDR1 and CDR2 sequences are SEHNR and FQNEAQ (reference sequence). In DNA form, the CDR3 reads TGTGCCAGCAGCCCTTACGCCTTAGCGGGAGAGGAGACCCAGTACTTC. It encodes CASSPYALAGEETQYF.

This clone was counted between two and nine times. The V and J genes are TRBV30 and TRBJ1-1, with TRBD1 matching over 9 bases. Germline V CDR1 and CDR2: GTSNPN, SVGIG (reference sequence). V gave up 4 bases and J gave up 4 bases; unmatched junction bases: 7. The CDR3 loop spans 14 amino acids. CDR3 nucleotide sequence: TGTGCCTGGAAAGGGACAGGGCGTGGCACTGAAGCTTTCTTT. Translated, it gives CAWKGTGRGTEAFF.

The J gene is TRBJ1-2, the V gene TRBV19; 7 bases agree with TRBD1. The germline V gene encodes CDR1 LNHDA and CDR2 SQIVND (reference sequence). This CDR3 has 13 residues. The V gene end was trimmed by 6 bases and the J gene end by 6 bases; junction bases not matched to a gene: 7. CDR3 coding DNA: TGTGCCAGTAGAATAACAGGGGTGGATGGCTACACCTTC. It yields the protein CASRITGVDGYTF. The full variable domain, with the rest looked up from reference TRBV19 and TRBJ1-2, is DGGITQSPKYLFRKEGQNVTLSCEQNLNHDAMYWYRQDPGQGLRLIYYSQIVNDFQKGDIAEGYSVSREKKESFPLTVTSAQKNPTAFYLCASRITGVDGYTFGSGTRLTVV.

The V call is TRBV7-2, the J call TRBJ2-7; 15 bases fit TRBD2. Germline CDR1 and CDR2: SGHTA and FQGNSA. V was clipped by 5 bases and J by 6 bases; unmatched bases: 8. This CDR3 has 16 residues. CDR3 bases: TGTGCCAGCAGCCCCAGGACTAGCGGGGGGGCCGGCGAGCAGTACTTC. Translation: CASSPRTSGGAGEQYF.

V is TRBV9 and J is TRBJ1-1; 7 nucleotides agree with TRBD1. Germline CDR1 and CDR2: SGDLS and YYNGEE. The CDR3 is made up of 17 amino acids. The V gene end was trimmed by 0 bases and the J gene end by 1 base; junction bases not matched to a gene: 9. CDR3 coding DNA: TGTGCCAGCAGCGTAGCGGGGCGGACAGGTAAGAACACTGAAGCTTTCTTT. It yields the protein CASSVAGRTGKNTEAFF.

This chain connects TRBV4-1 to TRBJ1-4; TRBD1 matches 12 bases. Per germline, CDR1 MGHRA and CDR2 YSYEKL. The CDR3 loop spans 17 amino acids. The trim removed 2 bases at V and 7 bases at J, leaving 8 bases unmatched. The CDR3 here is CASSQSSGTGGFEKLFF. CDR3 bases: TGCGCCAGCAGCCAATCCTCCGGGACAGGGGGCTTTGAAAAACTGTTTTTT.

The chain carries TRBV19 and TRBJ1-5; D may be TRBD1 (6 bases). Per germline, CDR1 LNHDA and CDR2 SQIVND (reference sequence). V dropped 4 bases and J dropped 6 bases, with 13 bases sitting between them. The CDR3 loop spans 14 amino acids. CDR3 amino acids: CASSTNREGQPQHF. The CDR3 region has the DNA TGTGCCAGTAGTACCAACAGGGAAGGTCAGCCCCAGCATTTT.

This clone came up once. The chain is built from TRBV5-1 and TRBJ2-2, with a tentative D call TRBD2 (5 bases). V lost 0 bases to trimming and J lost 9 bases, with 12 bases between them. Germline-derived CDR1 and CDR2 are SGHRS and YFSETQ. This CDR3 contains 14 residues. The CDR3 sequence: CASSLEGVSWELFF. CDR3 nucleotides: TGCGCCAGCAGCTTGGAGGGAGTAAGTTGGGAGCTGTTTTTT. Together with reference TRBV5-1 and TRBJ2-2, the CDR3 gives the full variable domain: KAGVTQTPRYLIKTRGQQVTLSCSPISGHRSVSWYQQTPGQGLQFLFEYFSETQRNKGNFPGRFSGRQFSNSRSEMNVSTLELGDSALYLCASSLEGVSWELFFGEGSRLTVL.

A remark on this clone: The same CDR3 can be traced to other DNA sequences in this sample. The chain uses TRBV7-2 and TRBJ2-7; 7 nucleotides match TRBD2. With V trimmed by 5 bases and J by 4 bases, 8 bases remained unmatched. This CDR3 contains 14 residues. Germline loops: CDR1 SGHTA, CDR2 FQGNSA. DNA of the CDR3: TGTGCCAGCAGCGTCGGACTAGATTCTTACGAGCAGTACTTC. Residues: CASSVGLDSYEQYF.

The chain has TRBV5-4 and TRBJ2-2; TRBD2 matches at 8 bases. Germline V gene lookup returns CDR1 SGHNT and CDR2 YYREEE (reference sequence). The V and J ends lost 4 bases and 1 base, in that order; junction bases with no gene match: 9. The CDR3 is 17 amino acids. CDR3 protein: CASSRGSLAGNTGELFF. In DNA, the CDR3 is TGTGCCAGCAGCAGGGGTAGCCTAGCGGGGAACACCGGGGAGCTGTTTTTT.

This clone was recorded once. This rearrangement joins TRBV11-2 to TRBJ2-7, with D perhaps TRBD1 (5 bases). The CDR3 contains 16 residues. V was cut by 5 bases and J by 2 bases, with 19 bases left in between. Germline V gene lookup returns CDR1 SGHAT and CDR2 FQNNGV. This chain's CDR3 is CASSPRRQGSPYEQYF. Here the CDR3 DNA reads TGTGCCAGCAGCCCCCGGCGGCAGGGAAGCCCCTACGAGCAGTACTTC.

The chain couples TRBV5-1 to TRBJ2-2; a possible D gene is TRBD2 (6 bases). V lost 3 bases and J 6 bases, leaving 15 bases between the germline ends. The CDR3 covers 15 residues. Germline V gene data show CDR1 as SGHRS and CDR2 as YFSETQ. The CDR3 loop reads CASSWRDSGAGELFF. In DNA form, the CDR3 reads TGCGCCAGCAGCTGGCGGGACTCCGGGGCCGGGGAGCTGTTTTTT.

The V and J genes are TRBV28 and TRBJ1-2; no clear D gene. The germline V and J ends were trimmed by 2 bases and 8 bases, with 18 bases remaining between them. Germline CDR1 is MDHEN and CDR2 is SYDVKM. The CDR3 loop spans 15 amino acids. The CDR3 bases are TGTGCCAGCAGTTTAGGAGCGGCGGGTCTGGGCGGCTACACCTTC. Protein sequence: CASSLGAAGLGGYTF.

The genes are TRBV9 and TRBJ2-2; no reliable D call. V was shortened by 0 bases and J by 8 bases, with 8 bases between the two germline ends. The CDR3 is made up of 13 amino acids. Per the germline V gene, CDR1 is SGDLS and CDR2 is YYNGEE. CDR3 loop: CASSVVFRGELFF. CDR3 nucleotide sequence: TGTGCCAGCAGCGTAGTTTTCCGGGGGGAGCTGTTTTTT.

This clone was seen a single time. The chain has TRBV10-2 and TRBJ1-1, with D perhaps TRBD1 (5 bases). Germline V lookup: CDR1 WSHSY, CDR2 SAAADI. The CDR3 is 13 amino acids. Between the trimmed V and J ends, which lost 8 bases and 10 bases, there was a span of 20 bases. CDR3 in amino acids: CASAVRDAGRAFF. CDR3 nucleotide sequence: TGCGCCAGCGCCGTTCGGGACGCAGGGCGAGCTTTCTTT.

This clone came up once. The V call is TRBV29-1, the J call TRBJ1-1; the D is unclear. The CDR3 is 14 amino acids. The V end was cut by 0 bases, the J end by 1 base, with 9 bases between. CDR1 and CDR2 from the germline V gene are SQVTM and ANQGSEA. DNA for the CDR3: TGCAGCGTTGAAGAAACTAATAGGAACACTGAAGCTTTCTTT. It encodes CSVEETNRNTEAFF.

This clone has just one count. This rearrangement joins TRBV2 to TRBJ1-5; TRBD1 is a possible D gene (6 bases). CDR3 length: 16 amino acids. V lost 5 bases, J lost 0 bases, and 14 bases lay in between. Germline loops: CDR1 SNHLY, CDR2 FYNNEI. CDR3 nucleotide sequence: TGTGCCAGCAGTCCTTCAGGGGACAATAGCAATCAGCCCCAGCATTTT. Protein sequence: CASSPSGDNSNQPQHF.

V is TRBV9 and J is TRBJ2-3, with 11 bases matching TRBD2. Germline V lookup: CDR1 SGDLS, CDR2 YYNGEE. This CDR3 spans 17 amino acids. V was pared by 3 bases and J by 4 bases, with 10 bases of the junction left unmatched. Here the CDR3 reads CASSGGGVAGGPDTQYF. In nucleotides, the CDR3 is TGTGCCAGCAGCGGAGGAGGAGTAGCGGGGGGGCCAGATACGCAGTATTTT.

This chain joins TRBV7-8 and TRBJ2-2; D is perhaps TRBD2 (6 bases). The ends were cut back, 1 base at V and 7 bases at J, with 16 bases in the middle. Looked up from germline, CDR1 is SGHVS and CDR2 is FQNEAQ. The CDR3 runs to 16 residues. The CDR3 here is CASSLGGGRELGELFF. The CDR3 DNA is TGTGCCAGCAGCTTAGGGGGCGGGCGGGAACTCGGGGAGCTGTTTTTT. Full variable domain (remainder filled in from reference TRBV7-8 and TRBJ2-2): GAGVSQSPRYKVAKRGQDVALRCDPISGHVSLFWYQQALGQGPEFLTYFQNEAQLDKSGLPSDRFFAERPEGSVSTLKIQRTQQEDSAVYLCASSLGGGRELGELFFGEGSRLTVL.

This chain connects TRBV5-1 to TRBJ1-3; D perhaps matches TRBD1 (6 bases). The CDR3 contains 16 residues. Looked up from germline, CDR1 is SGHRS and CDR2 is YFSETQ. The V gene lost 0 bases and the J gene lost 0 bases, with 10 bases spanning the gap. The CDR3 is CASSLADRSSGNTIYF. The CDR3 DNA sequence: TGCGCCAGCAGCTTGGCCGACAGGAGCTCTGGAAACACCATATATTTT.

The V gene is TRBV7-2, the J gene TRBJ2-7; 9 bases agree with TRBD2. The CDR3 extends over 15 amino acids. J was trimmed by 0 bases and V by 5 bases; bases with no gene match: 5. Germline V CDR1 and CDR2: SGHTA, FQGNSA. As DNA, the CDR3 is TGTGCCAGCAGCCAACTAGCGGGCGTCTCCTACGAGCAGTACTTC. Protein: CASSQLAGVSYEQYF.